This TCR beta chain was recovered during a study of human T cells and chemical hapten exposure. Study-wide background: Sensitization employed 2% DPC on about 2 cm by about 2 cm of upper inner arm skin. Throughout the approximately 24-week study, diphenylcyclopropenone was applied weekly to the patients' scalps.

Findings of the study overall: TCRs exceeding 1 in 1000 frequency stayed unchanged with DPC sensitization. Expanded TCRs grouped into significantly more large CDR3 similarity clusters than controls produced.

The ends were cut back, 6 bases at V and 0 bases at J, with 12 bases in the middle. The CDR3 consists of 15 residues. The time point here: patch test 1, 2 weeks after DPC sensitization. The treatment was: therapeutic diphenylcyclopropenone sensitization with weekly scalp DPC. TCRdb independently ran MiXCR on the RACE reads; one entry per CDR3 protein. The sample yields 79,000 or so distinct CDR3 sequences, 25% to 40% seen once. Comment on this clonotype: What it binds is not known.

This TCR was recovered from a man aged 35-49 years with alopecia areata. Some clones in this sample may be carry-over from other donors' samples. The material was whole blood, obtained in connection with sensitization to the hapten diphenylcyclopropenone (DPC). V is TRBV12-3 or TRBV12-4 and J is TRBJ2-1; D is unclear. CDR3 sequence (DNA): TGTGCCAGCAGAATTCATACGAGCTCCTACAATGAGCAGTTCTTC. Its translation: CASRIHTSSYNEQFF.